The rows below give T cell receptor beta chains drawn from one sample of a study of blood T cell repertoires in COVID-19. Only in-frame clones appear in the TCRdb table, and some are missing; sequencing was by immunoSEQ multiplex PCR. The sample lists under 55,000 clones, around 78% seen once, with roughly 5% in the top ten. The specimen sequenced was peripheral blood. The receptors were gathered from a human donor in a cohort sampled during active COVID-19. Each CDR3 is given with its conserved first and last residue. Fields, in order: CDR3 length, J gene, clone size, V gene, D gene, CDR3 protein, CDR3 DNA. The D gene is left open where the match is weak. Clone size is given for some rows only: seen once, a few or many times, or a class if the clone is expanded.

cdr3_length: 15
j_call: TRBJ1-2
clone_size: NA
v_call: TRBV30
d_call: TRBD1
cdr3_aa: CAWTGTGSHNYGYTF
cdr3_nt: TGTGCCTGGACTGGGACAGGGTCCCATAACTATGGCTACACCTTC

cdr3_length: 16
j_call: TRBJ1-5
clone_size: once
v_call: TRBV5-5
d_call: NA
cdr3_aa: CASSLWGKQPNQPQHF
cdr3_nt: TGTGCCAGCAGCTTGTGGGGCAAGCAGCCTAATCAGCCCCAGCATTTT

cdr3_length: 14
j_call: TRBJ2-2
clone_size: once
v_call: TRBV7-9
d_call: NA
cdr3_aa: CASSRELDTGELFF
cdr3_nt: TGTGCCAGCAGCCGTGAGCTTGATACCGGGGAGCTGTTTTTT

cdr3_length: 15
j_call: TRBJ1-1
clone_size: NA
v_call: TRBV6-6
d_call: NA
cdr3_aa: CASSYNPLEGTEAFF
cdr3_nt: TGTGCCAGCAGTTACAATCCCTTAGAGGGCACTGAAGCTTTCTTT

cdr3_length: 15
j_call: TRBJ1-1
clone_size: NA
v_call: TRBV12-5
d_call: TRBD1
cdr3_aa: CASGWNPGQGTEAFF
cdr3_nt: TGTGCTAGTGGTTGGAATCCGGGACAGGGCACTGAAGCTTTCTTT

cdr3_length: 14
j_call: TRBJ2-1
clone_size: NA
v_call: TRBV6-1
d_call: NA
cdr3_aa: CASSEPGSGNEQFF
cdr3_nt: TGTGCCAGCAGTGAACCGGGGTCTGGGAATGAGCAGTTCTTC

cdr3_length: 13
j_call: TRBJ1-5
clone_size: NA
v_call: TRBV19
d_call: TRBD1
cdr3_aa: CASGGTGEQPQHF
cdr3_nt: TGTGCCAGTGGGGGGACAGGAGAGCAGCCCCAGCATTTT

cdr3_length: 17
j_call: TRBJ2-3
clone_size: NA
v_call: TRBV7-2
d_call: TRBD2
cdr3_aa: CASSQGSGGVTTDTQYF
cdr3_nt: TGTGCCAGCAGCCAGGGGAGCGGGGGGGTGACCACAGATACGCAGTATTTT

cdr3_length: 12
j_call: TRBJ1-1
clone_size: few
v_call: TRBV6-5
d_call: NA
cdr3_aa: CASSSLVRGTFF
cdr3_nt: TGTGCCAGCAGTTCCTTGGTCAGGGGAACTTTCTTT

cdr3_length: 16
j_call: TRBJ2-1
clone_size: NA
v_call: TRBV6-4
d_call: TRBD1
cdr3_aa: CASSISTGLGADEQFF
cdr3_nt: TGTGCCAGCAGTATCTCGACAGGGCTAGGGGCTGATGAGCAGTTCTTC

cdr3_length: 15
j_call: TRBJ1-6
clone_size: NA
v_call: TRBV5-1
d_call: NA
cdr3_aa: CASSLDSSYNSPLHF
cdr3_nt: TGCGCCAGCAGCTTGGACAGCTCCTATAATTCACCCCTCCACTTT

cdr3_length: 14
j_call: TRBJ1-2
clone_size: NA
v_call: TRBV7-9
d_call: NA
cdr3_aa: CASSFNSPNYGYTF
cdr3_nt: TGTGCCAGCAGCTTTAACTCTCCTAACTATGGCTACACCTTC

cdr3_length: 14
j_call: TRBJ1-5
clone_size: NA
v_call: TRBV7-2
d_call: NA
cdr3_aa: CASSPDSSNQPQHF
cdr3_nt: TGTGCCAGCAGCCCGGACAGTAGCAATCAGCCCCAGCATTTT

cdr3_length: 16
j_call: TRBJ1-1
clone_size: NA
v_call: TRBV7-9
d_call: TRBD1
cdr3_aa: CASSLGTGGLNTEAFF
cdr3_nt: TGTGCCAGCAGCTTAGGGACAGGGGGCTTGAACACTGAAGCTTTCTTT

cdr3_length: 14
j_call: TRBJ2-2
clone_size: NA
v_call: TRBV5-1
d_call: TRBD1
cdr3_aa: CASSGQGLGGELFF
cdr3_nt: TGCGCCAGCAGTGGACAGGGGCTGGGCGGGGAGCTGTTTTTT

cdr3_length: 15
j_call: TRBJ1-1
clone_size: NA
v_call: TRBV18
d_call: NA
cdr3_aa: CASSPPTRGGAEAFF
cdr3_nt: TGTGCCAGCTCACCACCCACGAGGGGGGGCGCTGAAGCTTTCTTT

cdr3_length: 16
j_call: TRBJ2-5
clone_size: NA
v_call: TRBV10-3
d_call: TRBD1
cdr3_aa: CAISDPGTGPTETQYF
cdr3_nt: TGTGCCATCAGCGACCCCGGGACAGGGCCCACGGAGACCCAGTACTTC

cdr3_length: 14
j_call: TRBJ1-1
clone_size: NA
v_call: TRBV2
d_call: TRBD1
cdr3_aa: CASSLQGAFTEAFF
cdr3_nt: TGTGCCAGCAGTTTACAGGGGGCTTTCACTGAAGCTTTCTTT

cdr3_length: 13
j_call: TRBJ1-6
clone_size: NA
v_call: TRBV19
d_call: NA
cdr3_aa: CASAGASTPPLHF
cdr3_nt: TGTGCCTCTGCGGGGGCGAGTACGCCACCCCTCCACTTT

cdr3_length: 15
j_call: TRBJ1-2
clone_size: once
v_call: TRBV18
d_call: NA
cdr3_aa: CASSEPGTGARGYTF
cdr3_nt: TGTGCCAGCTCAGAACCTGGGACGGGAGCTCGAGGCTACACCTTC

cdr3_length: 12
j_call: TRBJ1-2
clone_size: NA
v_call: TRBV6-6
d_call: NA
cdr3_aa: CASRRTVYGYTF
cdr3_nt: TGTGCCAGCAGGAGGACAGTTTATGGCTACACCTTC

cdr3_length: 17
j_call: TRBJ1-1
clone_size: NA
v_call: TRBV7-2
d_call: TRBD1
cdr3_aa: CASRYPEDRSTNTEAFF
cdr3_nt: TGTGCCAGCAGATACCCCGAGGACAGGAGTACGAACACTGAAGCTTTCTTT

cdr3_length: 17
j_call: TRBJ2-7
clone_size: NA
v_call: TRBV6-2/TRBV6-3
d_call: TRBD2
cdr3_aa: CASSFQTSGGAKNEQYF
cdr3_nt: TGTGCCAGCAGCTTCCAGACTAGCGGGGGGGCCAAAAATGAGCAGTACTTC

cdr3_length: 15
j_call: TRBJ1-1
clone_size: NA
v_call: TRBV6-5
d_call: NA
cdr3_aa: CASSPWRGKNTEAFF
cdr3_nt: TGTGCCAGCAGCCCATGGAGGGGAAAAAACACTGAAGCTTTCTTT

cdr3_length: 14
j_call: TRBJ2-2
clone_size: few
v_call: TRBV29-1
d_call: TRBD2
cdr3_aa: CSVRTSGDTGELFF
cdr3_nt: TGCAGCGTTCGGACTAGCGGGGACACCGGGGAGCTGTTTTTT

cdr3_length: 13
j_call: TRBJ2-7
clone_size: NA
v_call: TRBV27
d_call: TRBD1
cdr3_aa: CASRLQGAYEQYF
cdr3_nt: TGTGCCAGCAGATTGCAGGGGGCATACGAGCAGTACTTC

cdr3_length: 11
j_call: TRBJ1-4
clone_size: NA
v_call: TRBV19
d_call: NA
cdr3_aa: CASTVNEKLFF
cdr3_nt: TGTGCCAGTACTGTAAATGAAAAACTGTTTTTT

cdr3_length: 15
j_call: TRBJ2-5
clone_size: once
v_call: TRBV5-1
d_call: TRBD2
cdr3_aa: CASSSAGDPGGTQYF
cdr3_nt: TGCGCCAGCAGCTCCGCGGGGGACCCTGGGGGGACCCAGTACTTC

cdr3_length: 20
j_call: TRBJ1-3
clone_size: once
v_call: TRBV3-1/TRBV3-2
d_call: NA
cdr3_aa: CASSQGKGPTFSFSGNTIYF
cdr3_nt: TGTGCCAGCAGCCAAGGGAAGGGGCCCACCTTCTCTTTCTCTGGAAACACCATATATTTT

cdr3_length: 18
j_call: TRBJ2-5
clone_size: once
v_call: TRBV6-2/TRBV6-3
d_call: TRBD1
cdr3_aa: CASSHDRGRFSAQETQYF
cdr3_nt: TGTGCCAGCAGTCATGACAGGGGGCGCTTTTCGGCCCAAGAGACCCAGTACTTC

cdr3_length: 13
j_call: TRBJ1-2
clone_size: NA
v_call: TRBV6-6
d_call: TRBD1
cdr3_aa: CASSVGQGYGYTF
cdr3_nt: TGTGCCAGCAGTGTAGGACAGGGCTATGGCTACACCTTC

cdr3_length: 16
j_call: TRBJ1-6
clone_size: few
v_call: TRBV7-9
d_call: TRBD1
cdr3_aa: CASSSGQGFYNSPLHF
cdr3_nt: TGTGCCAGCAGCTCGGGACAGGGCTTCTATAATTCACCCCTCCACTTT

cdr3_length: 15
j_call: TRBJ1-2
clone_size: NA
v_call: TRBV5-5
d_call: TRBD1
cdr3_aa: CASSLAPTGGYGYTF
cdr3_nt: TGTGCCAGCAGCTTGGCCCCTACAGGGGGCTATGGCTACACCTTC

cdr3_length: 16
j_call: TRBJ1-6
clone_size: once
v_call: TRBV9
d_call: NA
cdr3_aa: CASGELDTYYNSPLHF
cdr3_nt: TGTGCCAGCGGCGAATTAGACACGTATTATAATTCACCCCTCCACTTT

cdr3_length: 14
j_call: TRBJ2-7
clone_size: NA
v_call: TRBV3-1/TRBV3-2
d_call: TRBD1
cdr3_aa: CASSQETGRYEQYF
cdr3_nt: TGTGCCAGCAGCCAAGAGACAGGGAGATACGAGCAGTACTTC

cdr3_length: 14
j_call: TRBJ1-1
clone_size: NA
v_call: TRBV7-9
d_call: NA
cdr3_aa: CATSGGARSTEAFF
cdr3_nt: TGTGCCACCTCCGGGGGTGCCCGGAGCACTGAAGCTTTCTTT

cdr3_length: 13
j_call: TRBJ1-1
clone_size: NA
v_call: TRBV24-1
d_call: NA
cdr3_aa: CATPHRGNTEAFF
cdr3_nt: TGTGCCACCCCCCACCGAGGGAACACTGAAGCTTTCTTT

cdr3_length: 12
j_call: TRBJ2-5
clone_size: NA
v_call: TRBV2
d_call: NA
cdr3_aa: CASSVTRETQYF
cdr3_nt: TGTGCCAGCAGTGTCACAAGAGAGACCCAGTACTTC

cdr3_length: 10
j_call: TRBJ1-5
clone_size: NA
v_call: TRBV12-2
d_call: NA
cdr3_aa: CASRPWPQHF
cdr3_nt: TGTGCAAGTCGCCCTTGGCCCCAGCATTTT

cdr3_length: 12
j_call: TRBJ1-1
clone_size: NA
v_call: TRBV29-1
d_call: TRBD1
cdr3_aa: CSVGQVDTEAFF
cdr3_nt: TGCAGCGTGGGACAGGTAGACACTGAAGCTTTCTTT

cdr3_length: 14
j_call: TRBJ1-5
clone_size: NA
v_call: TRBV5-1
d_call: NA
cdr3_aa: CASRPSPSNQPQHF
cdr3_nt: TGCGCCAGCCGACCTAGCCCTAGCAATCAGCCCCAGCATTTT

cdr3_length: 13
j_call: TRBJ1-5
clone_size: few
v_call: TRBV5-1
d_call: NA
cdr3_aa: CASSLDWNQPQHF
cdr3_nt: TGCGCCAGCAGCCTCGACTGGAATCAGCCCCAGCATTTT

cdr3_length: 16
j_call: TRBJ2-5
clone_size: NA
v_call: TRBV5-4
d_call: TRBD2
cdr3_aa: CASRPRTSGGTETQYF
cdr3_nt: TGTGCCAGCAGGCCTCGGACTAGCGGGGGGACGGAGACCCAGTACTTC

cdr3_length: 15
j_call: TRBJ1-6
clone_size: NA
v_call: TRBV28
d_call: NA
cdr3_aa: CASSRGEMNNSPLHF
cdr3_nt: TGTGCCAGCAGTCGGGGGGAGATGAATAATTCACCCCTCCACTTT

cdr3_length: 15
j_call: TRBJ1-3
clone_size: NA
v_call: TRBV7-9
d_call: TRBD1
cdr3_aa: CASSRTGYSGNTIYF
cdr3_nt: TGTGCCAGCAGTCGGACAGGTTATAGTGGAAACACCATATATTTT

cdr3_length: 13
j_call: TRBJ1-2
clone_size: NA
v_call: TRBV28
d_call: TRBD1
cdr3_aa: CASSLDRVRGYTF
cdr3_nt: TGTGCCAGCAGTTTGGACAGGGTACGGGGCTACACCTTC

cdr3_length: 16
j_call: TRBJ1-2
clone_size: NA
v_call: TRBV28
d_call: TRBD1
cdr3_aa: CASSARQGSGFDGYTF
cdr3_nt: TGTGCCAGCAGTGCCCGACAGGGATCGGGTTTCGATGGCTACACCTTC

cdr3_length: 14
j_call: TRBJ2-7
clone_size: NA
v_call: TRBV14
d_call: NA
cdr3_aa: CASKYPGAGVKQYF
cdr3_nt: TGTGCCAGCAAATACCCCGGGGCAGGGGTCAAGCAGTACTTC

cdr3_length: 13
j_call: TRBJ1-2
clone_size: NA
v_call: TRBV30
d_call: NA
cdr3_aa: CAWSEFRTYGYTF
cdr3_nt: TGTGCCTGGAGTGAGTTCCGGACTTATGGCTACACCTTC

cdr3_length: 12
j_call: TRBJ1-5
clone_size: NA
v_call: TRBV12-3/TRBV12-4
d_call: NA
cdr3_aa: CASLRGNQPQHF
cdr3_nt: TGTGCCAGCCTGAGGGGCAATCAGCCCCAGCATTTT

cdr3_length: 14
j_call: TRBJ2-7
clone_size: NA
v_call: TRBV27
d_call: TRBD1
cdr3_aa: CASSRRQGSYEQYF
cdr3_nt: TGTGCCAGCAGTCGCCGACAGGGGAGCTACGAGCAGTACTTC

cdr3_length: 15
j_call: TRBJ2-1
clone_size: NA
v_call: TRBV6-6
d_call: TRBD1
cdr3_aa: CASSRTGDKSNEQFF
cdr3_nt: TGTGCCAGCAGCAGGACAGGGGACAAAAGCAATGAGCAGTTCTTC

cdr3_length: 16
j_call: TRBJ2-3
clone_size: NA
v_call: TRBV5-1
d_call: TRBD1
cdr3_aa: CASREEIRGRADTQYF
cdr3_nt: TGCGCCAGCAGAGAAGAGATCAGGGGGCGAGCAGATACGCAGTATTTT

cdr3_length: 17
j_call: TRBJ2-1
clone_size: NA
v_call: TRBV4-3
d_call: TRBD2
cdr3_aa: CASSQDGNSGAYNEQFF
cdr3_nt: TGCGCCAGCAGCCAAGATGGGAATAGCGGGGCCTACAATGAGCAGTTCTTC

cdr3_length: 13
j_call: TRBJ1-6
clone_size: NA
v_call: TRBV2
d_call: NA
cdr3_aa: CASSDRGSSPLHF
cdr3_nt: TGTGCCAGCAGTGACAGGGGAAGTTCACCCCTCCACTTT

cdr3_length: 14
j_call: TRBJ2-7
clone_size: NA
v_call: TRBV10-2
d_call: NA
cdr3_aa: CASYLGQGSYEQYF
cdr3_nt: TGCGCCAGCTACCTCGGCCAGGGTTCCTACGAGCAGTACTTC

cdr3_length: 14
j_call: TRBJ2-3
clone_size: NA
v_call: TRBV27
d_call: NA
cdr3_aa: CASAASHSTDTQYF
cdr3_nt: TGTGCCAGCGCCGCTAGCCACAGCACAGATACGCAGTATTTT

cdr3_length: 11
j_call: TRBJ2-4
clone_size: NA
v_call: TRBV6-5
d_call: NA
cdr3_aa: CASRGANIQYF
cdr3_nt: TGTGCCAGCCGGGGAGCAAACATTCAGTACTTC

cdr3_length: 16
j_call: TRBJ2-3
clone_size: NA
v_call: TRBV5-6
d_call: TRBD2
cdr3_aa: CASSLYERGWADTQYF
cdr3_nt: TGTGCCAGCAGCTTGTATGAGCGGGGGTGGGCAGATACGCAGTATTTT

cdr3_length: 11
j_call: TRBJ2-7
clone_size: NA
v_call: TRBV30
d_call: NA
cdr3_aa: CAWSVAYEQYF
cdr3_nt: TGTGCCTGGAGTGTAGCATACGAGCAGTACTTC